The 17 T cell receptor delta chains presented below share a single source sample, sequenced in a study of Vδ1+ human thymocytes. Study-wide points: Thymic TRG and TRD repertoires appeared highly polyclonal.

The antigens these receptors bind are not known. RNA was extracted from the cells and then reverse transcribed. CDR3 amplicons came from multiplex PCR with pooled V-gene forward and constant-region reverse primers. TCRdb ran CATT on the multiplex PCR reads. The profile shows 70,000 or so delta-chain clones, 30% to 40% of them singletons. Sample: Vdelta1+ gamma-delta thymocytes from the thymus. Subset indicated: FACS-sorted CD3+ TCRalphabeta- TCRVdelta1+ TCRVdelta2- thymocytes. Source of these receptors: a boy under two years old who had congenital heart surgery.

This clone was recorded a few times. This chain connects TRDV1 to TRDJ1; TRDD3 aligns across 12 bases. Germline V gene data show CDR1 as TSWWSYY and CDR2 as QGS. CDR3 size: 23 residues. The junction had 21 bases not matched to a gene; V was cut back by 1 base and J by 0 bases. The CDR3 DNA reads TGTGCTCTTGGGGAACAGTGCGGTACCCCTTGCTCTGGGGGATACGCGTACACCGATAAACTCATCTTT. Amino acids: CALGEQCGTPCSGGYAYTDKLIF.

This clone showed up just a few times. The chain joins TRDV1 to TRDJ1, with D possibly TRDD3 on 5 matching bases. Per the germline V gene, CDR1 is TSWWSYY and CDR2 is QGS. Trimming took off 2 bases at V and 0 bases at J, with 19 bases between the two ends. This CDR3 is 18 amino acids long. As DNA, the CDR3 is TGTGCTCTTGGGGAATCTACCCCGGGGGGTTCGAACACCGATAAACTCATCTTT. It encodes CALGESTPGGSNTDKLIF.

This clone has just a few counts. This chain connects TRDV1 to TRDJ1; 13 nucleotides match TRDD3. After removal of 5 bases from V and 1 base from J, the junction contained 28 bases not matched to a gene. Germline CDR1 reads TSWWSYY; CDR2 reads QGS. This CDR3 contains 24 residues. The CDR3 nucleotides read TGTGCTCTTGGGAATCCTCCTAACTGGGGGATACGCTCGGTTAAGGTCGGACCCACCGATAAACTCATCTTT. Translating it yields CALGNPPNWGIRSVKVGPTDKLIF.

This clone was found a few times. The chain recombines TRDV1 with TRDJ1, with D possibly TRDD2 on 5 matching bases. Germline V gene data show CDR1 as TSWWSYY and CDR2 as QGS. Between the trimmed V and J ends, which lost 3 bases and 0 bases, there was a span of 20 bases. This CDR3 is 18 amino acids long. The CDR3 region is CALGETSPCSVDTDKLIF. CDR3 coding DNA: TGTGCTCTTGGGGAGACTTCCCCCTGTTCGGTCGACACCGATAAACTCATCTTT.

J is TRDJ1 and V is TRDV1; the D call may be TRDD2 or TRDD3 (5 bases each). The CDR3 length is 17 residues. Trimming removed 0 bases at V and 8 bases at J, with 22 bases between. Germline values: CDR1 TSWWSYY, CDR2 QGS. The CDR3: CALGELPFSGSVRKLIF. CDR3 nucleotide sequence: TGTGCTCTTGGGGAACTACCCTTCTCGGGATCGGTCCGGAAACTCATCTTT.

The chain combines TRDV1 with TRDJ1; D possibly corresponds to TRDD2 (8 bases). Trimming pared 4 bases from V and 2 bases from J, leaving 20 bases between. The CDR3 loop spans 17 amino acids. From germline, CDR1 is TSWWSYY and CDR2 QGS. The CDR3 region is CALGALPITGDTDKLIF. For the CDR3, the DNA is TGTGCTCTTGGGGCCCTTCCTATTACTGGGGATACCGATAAACTCATCTTT.

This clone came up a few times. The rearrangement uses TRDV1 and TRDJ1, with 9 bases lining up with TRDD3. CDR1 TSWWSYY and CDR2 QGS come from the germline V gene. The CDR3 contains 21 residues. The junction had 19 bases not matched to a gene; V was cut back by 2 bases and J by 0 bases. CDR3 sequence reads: CALGESPCTGGARDDTDKLIF. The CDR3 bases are TGTGCTCTTGGGGAATCCCCGTGTACTGGGGGAGCCCGTGATGACACCGATAAACTCATCTTT.

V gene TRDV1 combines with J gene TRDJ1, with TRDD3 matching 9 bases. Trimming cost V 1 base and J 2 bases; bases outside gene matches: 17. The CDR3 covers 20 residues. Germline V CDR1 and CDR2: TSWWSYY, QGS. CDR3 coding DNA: TGTGCTCTTGGGGAACCCTCTTCCAATCGAATACTGGGGGAGACCGATAAACTCATCTTT. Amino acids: CALGEPSSNRILGETDKLIF.

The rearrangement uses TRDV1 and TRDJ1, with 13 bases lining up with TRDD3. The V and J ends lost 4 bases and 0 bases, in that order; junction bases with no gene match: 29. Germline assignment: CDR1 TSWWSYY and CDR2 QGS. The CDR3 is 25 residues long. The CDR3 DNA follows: TGTGCTCTTGGGGGACCGGTTATGGAGAGAAGCCTCCGGTACTGGGGGATACGGCACACCGATAAACTCATCTTT. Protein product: CALGGPVMERSLRYWGIRHTDKLIF.

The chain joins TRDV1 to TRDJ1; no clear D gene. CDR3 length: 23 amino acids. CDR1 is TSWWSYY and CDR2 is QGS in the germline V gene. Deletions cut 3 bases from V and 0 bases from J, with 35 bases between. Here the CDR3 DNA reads TGTGCTCTTGGGGAGCTGATTCCCTTACATGGCCTGCCCCGCTCGAGGTACACCGATAAACTCATCTTT. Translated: CALGELIPLHGLPRSRYTDKLIF.

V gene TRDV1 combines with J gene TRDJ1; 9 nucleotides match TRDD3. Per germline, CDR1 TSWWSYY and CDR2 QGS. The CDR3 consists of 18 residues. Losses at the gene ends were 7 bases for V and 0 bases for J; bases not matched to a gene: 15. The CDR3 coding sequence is TGTGCTCTTGCCCACCCTTGGGAACTGGGGGACCACACCGATAAACTCATCTTT. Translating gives CALAHPWELGDHTDKLIF.

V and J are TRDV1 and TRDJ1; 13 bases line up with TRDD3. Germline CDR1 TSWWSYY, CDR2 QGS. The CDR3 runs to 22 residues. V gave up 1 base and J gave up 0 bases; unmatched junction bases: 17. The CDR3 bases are TGTGCTCTTGGGGAACCCGGAACCGTTACTGGGGGATACGTCCGCTACACCGATAAACTCATCTTT. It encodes CALGEPGTVTGGYVRYTDKLIF.

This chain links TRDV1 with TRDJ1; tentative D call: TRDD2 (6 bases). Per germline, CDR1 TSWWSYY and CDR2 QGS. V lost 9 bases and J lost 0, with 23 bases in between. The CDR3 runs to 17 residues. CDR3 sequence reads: CALKSVPSYHDTDKLIF. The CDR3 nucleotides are TGTGCTCTGAAGTCCGTCCCATCCTACCACGACACCGATAAACTCATCTTT.

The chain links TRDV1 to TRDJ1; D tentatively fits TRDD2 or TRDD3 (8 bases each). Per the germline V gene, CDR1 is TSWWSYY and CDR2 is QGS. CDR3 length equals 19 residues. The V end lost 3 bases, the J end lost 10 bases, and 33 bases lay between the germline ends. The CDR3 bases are TGTGCTCTTGGGGACGACGCGGCCTTCCTAAACGCTGGGGGAGGTGTACTCATCTTT. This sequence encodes CALGDDAAFLNAGGGVLIF.

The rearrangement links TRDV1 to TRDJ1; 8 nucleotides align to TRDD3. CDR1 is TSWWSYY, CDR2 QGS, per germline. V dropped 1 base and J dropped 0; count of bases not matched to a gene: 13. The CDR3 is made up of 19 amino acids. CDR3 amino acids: CALGERLSHYWGYTDKLIF. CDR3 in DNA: TGTGCTCTTGGGGAACGTCTCTCACACTACTGGGGGTACACCGATAAACTCATCTTT.

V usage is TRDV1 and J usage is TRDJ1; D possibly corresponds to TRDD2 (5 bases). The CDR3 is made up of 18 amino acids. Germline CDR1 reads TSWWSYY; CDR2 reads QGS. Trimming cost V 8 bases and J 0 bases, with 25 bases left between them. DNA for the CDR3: TGTGCTCTTAACCTCAAGTTCCCGGACCGCCTTCACACCGATAAACTCATCTTT. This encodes CALNLKFPDRLHTDKLIF.

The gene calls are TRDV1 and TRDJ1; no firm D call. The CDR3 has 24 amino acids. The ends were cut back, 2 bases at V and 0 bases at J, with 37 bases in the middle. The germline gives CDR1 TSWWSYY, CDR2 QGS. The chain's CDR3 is CALGELQPPPDCFRMIAYTDKLIF. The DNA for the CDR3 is TGTGCTCTTGGGGAATTGCAGCCTCCCCCCGATTGTTTTAGAATGATAGCTTACACCGATAAACTCATCTTT.